This paragraph covers one T cell receptor (beta chain) sequence. Per the germline V gene, CDR1 is MNHEY and CDR2 is SVGAGI. Between the trimmed V and J ends, which lost 6 bases and 2 bases, there was a span of 11 bases. The CDR3 contains 13 residues. In the original processing: How many nucleated cells were present was estimated from reference gene primer amplification. The assay was immunoSEQ multiplex PCR, and TCRdb's table has in-frame clones only and misses some. V, J and clone size derive from that table, while D and trimming were established from the DNA sequence. Of approximately 260,000 clones detected, approximately 86% appear once; the ten largest clones hold roughly 3.5%. Participant reports of clinical history set cohort assignment. The source of the sample is a study of blood T cell repertoires in COVID-19. At the level of the study: The origin of the acute and convalescent COVID-19 samples was the United States, Italy and Spain. PBMCs, B-cell-depleted T cells, or T cells were the source of the cDNA or gDNA that made up the material.

The specimen was PBMCs or T cells enriched from blood (not recorded which). This TCR was recovered from a woman between 40 and 50 years old with acute COVID-19. This chain joins TRBV6-5 and TRBJ2-7; weak D call: TRBD1 (6 bases). The CDR3 loop is CASSHRAPYEQYF. The DNA for the CDR3 is TGTGCCAGCAGCCACAGGGCCCCCTACGAGCAGTACTTC.